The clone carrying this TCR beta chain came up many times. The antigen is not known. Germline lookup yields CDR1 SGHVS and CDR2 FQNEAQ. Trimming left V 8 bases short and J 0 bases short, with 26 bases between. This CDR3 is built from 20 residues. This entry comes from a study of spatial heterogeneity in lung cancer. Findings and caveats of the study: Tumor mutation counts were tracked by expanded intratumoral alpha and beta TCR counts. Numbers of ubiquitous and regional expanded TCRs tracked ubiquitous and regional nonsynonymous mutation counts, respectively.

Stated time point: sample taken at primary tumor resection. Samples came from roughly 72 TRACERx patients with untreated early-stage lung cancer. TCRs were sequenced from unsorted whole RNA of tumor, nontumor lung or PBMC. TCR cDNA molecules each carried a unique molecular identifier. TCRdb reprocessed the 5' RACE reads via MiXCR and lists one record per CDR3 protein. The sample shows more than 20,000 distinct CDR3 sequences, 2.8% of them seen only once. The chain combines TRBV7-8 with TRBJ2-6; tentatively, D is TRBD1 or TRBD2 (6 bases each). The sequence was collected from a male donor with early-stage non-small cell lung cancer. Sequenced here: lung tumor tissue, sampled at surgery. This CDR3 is CASHKRSRGRENSGANVLTF. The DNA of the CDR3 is TGTGCCAGCCATAAGCGGTCCCGGGGGCGGGAAAACTCTGGGGCCAACGTCCTGACTTTC.